Listed below are T cell receptor beta chains from one sample, sequenced in a study of shared clonotypes between healthy human individuals. Repertoires were generated with immunoSEQ multiplex PCR, while TCRdb's copy carries only in-frame clones and drops some. This table has approximately 510,000 clones, around 79% appearing once. The sample taken for sequencing was PBMCs. The receptors shown here come from a woman aged 40 to 50 in good health. Some clones in this sample may be carry-over from other donors' samples. Both conserved end residues are part of each CDR3. Fields, in order: J gene, D gene, V gene, CDR3 protein. A D gene is named only where the DNA matches it firmly.

>TRBJ2-7|-|TRBV1
CTSSQGDYEQYF
>TRBJ1-5|-|TRBV28
CASSLTHPQQPQHF
>TRBJ1-4|-|TRBV28
CASSQRDEKLFF
>TRBJ2-1|TRBD2|TRBV19
CASRASGSHNEQFF
>TRBJ2-1|TRBD2|TRBV5-1
CASSATGLAGNEQFF
>TRBJ1-1|-|TRBV5-6
CASSWGGTEAFF
>-|TRBD1|TRBV10-3
CAISGGQGARDEQYF
>TRBJ2-2|TRBD2|TRBV10-2
CASSALADTNTGELFF
>TRBJ2-1|TRBD2|TRBV5-1
CASSLTSGRAPYNEQFF
>TRBJ2-1|TRBD2|TRBV11-3
CASSLNGGRANEQFF
>TRBJ1-1|-|TRBV4-3
CASSQFGGQLNTEAFF
>TRBJ2-4|-|TRBV29-1
CSVEQGRYIQYF
>TRBJ2-1|-|TRBV11-2
CASLSGFSNEQFF
>TRBJ2-1|-|TRBV7-6
CASSLWQGLADEQFF
>TRBJ2-3|TRBD2|TRBV5-4
CASSLWRESDTQYF
>TRBJ2-3|TRBD2|TRBV2
CASSDRTGGPADTQYF
>TRBJ2-1|TRBD1|TRBV10-2
CASSRDRGLNKHEKHYNEQFF
>TRBJ2-1|TRBD1|TRBV7-9
CASREGQPSSYNEQFF
>-|TRBD2|TRBV5-1
CASSLVGRASYEQYF
>TRBJ2-1|-|TRBV7-2
CASSLRRRAPYNEQFF
>TRBJ1-4|-|TRBV2
CASISTGEKLFF
>TRBJ2-2|TRBD2|TRBV28
CASSLYIGLAGAEAGELFF
>TRBJ2-7|-|TRBV28
CASSLVSVYEQYF
>TRBJ2-2|TRBD2|TRBV11-2
CASSLGSREGNTGELFF
>TRBJ2-5|TRBD2|TRBV7-2
CASSLGVAGVETQYF
>TRBJ2-1|-|TRBV10-3
CAISGATTYNEQFF
>TRBJ1-5|-|TRBV10-3
CAISEGISGNQPQHF
>TRBJ1-3|-|TRBV7-8
CASSLGGGNTIYF
>TRBJ1-2|-|TRBV7-2
CASSLFADIGGYTF
>TRBJ2-3|-|TRBV21-1
CASSKAGLAGVESTDTQYF
>TRBJ1-1|-|TRBV5-1
CASSLEGPATEAFF
>TRBJ2-5|-|TRBV2
CASTKIREETQYF
>TRBJ1-1|TRBD1|TRBV27
CASRPGRGLGVRTEAFF
>TRBJ2-3|-|TRBV6-4
CASSGGAADTQYF
>TRBJ2-1|-|TRBV9
CASSENAGGTAEQFF
>TRBJ2-7|-|TRBV9
CASSSSQGSREQYF
>TRBJ2-3|-|TRBV7-9
CASSSTGTSTDTQYF
>TRBJ1-2|TRBD1|TRBV27
CASSPGQGAWGYTF
>TRBJ2-7|-|TRBV5-5
CASSLGAGHYEQYF
>TRBJ2-7|TRBD1|TRBV6-6
CASSDGTGGSYEQYF
>TRBJ1-2|-|TRBV5-4
CASSFWGRTNYGYTF
>TRBJ2-1|-|TRBV9
CASSPASGGGSSYNEQFF